This T cell receptor beta chain is from a study of a mutant IDH1 vaccine in newly diagnosed glioma. Study-wide context: In some groups vaccination began 4-6 weeks post-radiotherapy; others received it with temozolomide. Treatment recipients were approximately 62% male and around 38% female, and their mean age was roughly 40 years. The therapy given earlier, which was standard therapy, consisted of radiotherapy, temozolomide, or both, and most of the patients received both.

With regard to this clone: The target antigen is unknown.

Time point given: week 23, last vaccination. A single vaccine dose contained 300 ug of mutant IDH1 20-mer peptide, and topical imiquimod was used with it. New WHO grade 3 or 4 astrocytomas that were IDH1-mutant and ATRX-lost had been found in donors. The table came from immunoSEQ multiplex PCR; TCRdb's copy has only in-frame clones and leaves some out. The data show about 64,000 clones, more than 75% seen once. The germline gives CDR1 SGHTA, CDR2 FQGNSA. This CDR3 spans 15 amino acids. V was trimmed by 5 bases and J by 6 bases, leaving 20 bases between them. Sequences were derived from PBMCs, sampled from a glioma patient whose treatment included an IDH1 peptide vaccine. The V and J genes are TRBV7-2 and TRBJ2-7; D is uncertain. This sequence originates from a man in his thirties or forties with glioma. The CDR3 DNA reads TGTGCCAGCAGCCTTCAGACCCACACCGCTGGCGAGCAGTACTTC. It is translated as CASSLQTHTAGEQYF.